One and the same sample provided the 17 T cell receptor beta chains below, sequenced in a study of cytomegalovirus exposure and HLA in healthy donors. This PCR relied on a set of 60 Vbeta primers and 13 Jbeta primers. Sequenced by immunoSEQ multiplex PCR; TCRdb stores in-frame clones only, minus some. The sample contains about 150,000 clones, roughly 80% of which appear only once. The sequenced sample consisted of PBMCs. These receptor sequences come from a man aged 30 to 45 in good health and CMV-seropositive.

In its sample, this clone was seen a few times. The chain employs TRBV28 and TRBJ2-3; TRBD2 might be the D (5 bases). The V end was cut by 6 bases, the J end by 6 bases, with 19 bases between. The CDR3 loop spans 15 amino acids. CDR1 and CDR2 (germline): MDHEN, SYDVKM. The CDR3: CASRKSGLLADTQYF. For the CDR3, the DNA is TGTGCCAGCAGAAAAAGCGGACTGCTGGCCGATACGCAGTATTTT.

This chain joins TRBV18 and TRBJ2-7; 10 nucleotides agree with TRBD1. V shed 6 bases and J 6 bases; nucleotides not matched to a gene: 8. The CDR3 loop spans 14 amino acids. Germline CDR1 and CDR2: KGHSH and LQKENI. CDR3 region: CASSPQDRGSEQYF. The CDR3, as DNA: TGTGCCAGCTCGCCGCAGGACAGGGGGTCCGAGCAGTACTTC.

This clone occurred a few times. The V and J genes are TRBV5-6 and TRBJ2-7, with 8 bases lining up with TRBD1. The V segment lost 4 bases and the J segment 1 base; nucleotides outside the gene matches: 7. Germline lookup yields CDR1 SGHDT and CDR2 YYEEEE. The CDR3 extends over 15 amino acids. Here the CDR3 reads CASSPDREASYEQYF. As DNA, the CDR3 is TGTGCCAGCAGCCCGGACAGGGAAGCTTCCTACGAGCAGTACTTC.

CDR3 amino acids: CASTQEFYNSPLHF. The CDR3 nucleotides read TGTGCCTCAACACAGGAGTTTTATAATTCACCCCTCCACTTT. The gene calls are TRBV30 and TRBJ1-6, with D perhaps matching TRBD1 (5 bases). Germline CDR1 is GTSNPN and CDR2 is SVGIG (reference sequence). Trimming cost V 7 bases and J 4 bases, with 14 bases left between them. This CDR3 is 14 amino acids long.

This rearrangement joins TRBV9 to TRBJ1-1; TRBD1 matches at 9 bases. The trim removed 7 bases at V and 6 bases at J, leaving 7 bases unmatched. CDR1 SGDLS and CDR2 YYNGEE come from the germline V gene. The CDR3 totals 13 residues. This chain's CDR3 is CASSGTGKAEAFF. The CDR3, as DNA: TGTGCCAGCTCAGGGACAGGGAAGGCTGAAGCTTTCTTT.

Comment on this clone: An end of the junction does not agree with germline; a read error may underlie this. V usage is TRBV7-7 and J usage is TRBJ2-2; TRBD2 matches at 10 bases. The CDR3 length is 15 residues. Germline lookup yields CDR1 SSHAT and CDR2 FNYEAQ (reference sequence). The CDR3 here is CASSQSGRDTGELFF. CDR3 nucleotide sequence: TGTGCTAGCAGCCAAAGCGGGAGGGACACCGGGGAGCTGTTTTTT.

The rearrangement joins TRBV6-1 to TRBJ1-2; no reliable D call. The CDR3 length is 13 residues. Trimming cost V 8 bases and J 4 bases, with 14 bases left between them. Germline CDR1 is MNHNS and CDR2 is SASEGT. The CDR3 region is CASGKEALYGYTF. CDR3 bases: TGTGCCAGCGGAAAGGAGGCCCTCTATGGCTACACCTTC.

This clone was detected once. The V call is TRBV5-5, the J call TRBJ2-3, with 10 bases lining up with TRBD1. CDR3 length: 17 amino acids. Unmatched junction bases numbered 13, after V lost 4 bases and J lost 5 bases. Germline CDR1 and CDR2: SGHKS and YYEKEE (reference sequence). In DNA form, the CDR3 reads TGTGCCAGCAGCACGGGACAGGGGCCATCCCCACAAGATACGCAGTATTTT. Protein sequence: CASSTGQGPSPQDTQYF.

The genes are TRBV28 and TRBJ2-5; 9 bases line up with TRBD1. CDR1 and CDR2 (germline): MDHEN, SYDVKM. V trimming: 8 bases; J trimming: 2 bases; junction bases outside the gene matches: 9. The CDR3 has 15 residues. CDR3 coding DNA: TGTGCCAGCGGCATCGGGACAGGGAGACAAGAGACCCAGTACTTC. This translates into CASGIGTGRQETQYF.

The chain uses TRBV7-7 and TRBJ1-1, with unresolved D. The CDR3 is made up of 15 amino acids. The V end was cut by 2 bases, the J end by 7 bases, with 17 bases between. Germline assignment: CDR1 SSHAT and CDR2 FNYEAQ (reference sequence). The DNA for the CDR3 is TGTGCCAGCAGCTTACGACGGGAGCTAAGAGATGAAGCTTTCTTT. This sequence encodes CASSLRRELRDEAFF.

This sequence joins TRBV4-3 and TRBJ2-5; TRBD1 might be the D (5 bases). The DNA end favors TRBJ2-7, so the J call may be wrong. CDR3 size: 15 residues. The germline V gene has CDR1 LGHNA and CDR2 YSLEER. The CDR3 DNA sequence: TGCGCCAGCAGCCAAGATTGGGGCACCTTTTTCGAGCAGTACTTC. This gives the protein CASSQDWGTFFEQYF.

The chain has TRBV7-9 and TRBJ2-1, with 9 positions matching TRBD1. V lost 4 bases, J lost 3 bases, and 4 bases stayed unmatched. CDR1 is SEHNR, CDR2 FQNEAQ, per germline (reference sequence). The CDR3 is 15 amino acids. CDR3 sequence (DNA): TGTGCCAGCAGCTCACCGGGACAGGGCTACAATGAGCAGTTCTTC. Protein: CASSSPGQGYNEQFF.

This clone was seen more than once but under ten times. This chain links TRBV6-5 with TRBJ2-7; a possible D gene is TRBD1 (6 bases). Germline V gene sequence: CDR1 MNHEY, CDR2 SVGAGI. CDR3 length: 14 residues. V was shortened by 2 bases and J by 7 bases, with 15 bases between the two germline ends. Written as DNA, the CDR3 is TGTGCCAGCAGTTACCTTACAGGGTCGGGGGAGCAGTACTTC. Protein sequence: CASSYLTGSGEQYF.

J is TRBJ1-2 and V is TRBV6-5, with no clear D. V was cut by 6 bases and J by 3 bases, with 11 bases left in between. CDR1 is MNHEY and CDR2 is SVGAGI in the germline V gene. The CDR3 extends over 13 amino acids. The CDR3 protein is CASSPSSDYGYTF. The CDR3 DNA sequence: TGTGCCAGCAGCCCGTCCTCGGACTATGGCTACACCTTC.

This clone was found once. The rearrangement uses TRBV27 and TRBJ2-5; 7 nucleotides agree with TRBD1. The J call may be incorrect, as the DNA end agrees better with TRBJ2-7. Germline CDR1 and CDR2: MNHEY and SMNVEV (reference sequence). The CDR3 sequence is 15 residues long. CDR3 sequence reads: CASSLSIGDSYEQYF. In DNA, the CDR3 is TGTGCCAGCAGTTTATCGATTGGGGACAGCTACGAGCAGTACTTC.

V usage is TRBV28 and J usage is TRBJ2-7; D unclear. V dropped 8 bases and J dropped 1 base, with 6 bases sitting between them. The CDR3 loop spans 11 amino acids. Germline V gene sequence: CDR1 MDHEN, CDR2 SYDVKM. The CDR3 spells CASLSSYEQYF. CDR3 nucleotides: TGTGCCAGCCTCTCTTCCTACGAGCAGTACTTC.

The V call is TRBV27, the J call TRBJ2-7, with D possibly matching TRBD2 (6 bases). Trimming shortened V by 7 bases and J by 0 bases, and 22 bases separated the two germline ends. Germline V gene sequence: CDR1 MNHEY, CDR2 SMNVEV (reference sequence). The CDR3 has 17 residues. CDR3: CASTVSVTRGSSYEQYF. The CDR3 DNA reads as TGTGCCAGCACCGTGTCCGTCACCCGGGGGAGCTCCTACGAGCAGTACTTC.